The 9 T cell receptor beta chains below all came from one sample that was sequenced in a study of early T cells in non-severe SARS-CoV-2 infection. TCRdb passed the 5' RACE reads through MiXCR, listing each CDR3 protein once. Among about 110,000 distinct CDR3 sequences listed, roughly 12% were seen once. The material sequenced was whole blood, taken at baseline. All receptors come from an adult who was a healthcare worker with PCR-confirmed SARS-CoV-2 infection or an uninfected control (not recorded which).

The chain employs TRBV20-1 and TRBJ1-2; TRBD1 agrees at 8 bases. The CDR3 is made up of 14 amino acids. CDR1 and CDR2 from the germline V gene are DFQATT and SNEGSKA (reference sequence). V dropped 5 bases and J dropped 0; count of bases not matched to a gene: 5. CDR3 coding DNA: TGCAGTGCTGAGGACAGGGCCTCTAACTATGGCTACACCTTC. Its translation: CSAEDRASNYGYTF.

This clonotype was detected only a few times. CDR3 amino acids: CASSEEERGDTDTQYF. The DNA for the CDR3 is TGTGCCAGCAGTGAAGAGGAGCGGGGGGACACAGATACGCAGTATTTT. The gene calls are TRBV2 and TRBJ2-3; TRBD2 matches at 9 bases. CDR1 and CDR2 from the germline V gene are SNHLY and FYNNEI. CDR3 length: 16 residues. The ends lost 1 base at V and 2 bases at J; junction bases unmatched: 4.

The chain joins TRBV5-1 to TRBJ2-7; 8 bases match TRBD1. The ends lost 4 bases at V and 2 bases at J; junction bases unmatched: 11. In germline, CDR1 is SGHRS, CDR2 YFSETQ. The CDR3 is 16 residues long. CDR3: CASSPLRDRIPYEQYF. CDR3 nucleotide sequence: TGCGCCAGCAGCCCCCTCAGGGACAGGATCCCCTACGAGCAGTACTTC. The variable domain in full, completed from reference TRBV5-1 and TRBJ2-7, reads KAGVTQTPRYLIKTRGQQVTLSCSPISGHRSVSWYQQTPGQGLQFLFEYFSETQRNKGNFPGRFSGRQFSNSRSEMNVSTLELGDSALYLCASSPLRDRIPYEQYFGPGTRLTVT.

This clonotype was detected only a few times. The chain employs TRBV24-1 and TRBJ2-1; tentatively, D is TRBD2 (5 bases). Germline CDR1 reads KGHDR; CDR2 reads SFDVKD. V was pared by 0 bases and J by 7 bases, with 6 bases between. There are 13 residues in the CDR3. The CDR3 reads CATSDLRGNEQFF. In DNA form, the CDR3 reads TGTGCCACCAGTGATTTGCGCGGGAATGAGCAGTTCTTC.

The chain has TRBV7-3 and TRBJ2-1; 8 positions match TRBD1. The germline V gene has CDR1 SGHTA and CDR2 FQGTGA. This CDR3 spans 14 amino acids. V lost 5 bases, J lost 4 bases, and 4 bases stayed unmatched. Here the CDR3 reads CASSLDRAYNEQFF. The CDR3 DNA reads TGTGCCAGCAGCCTGGACAGGGCGTACAATGAGCAGTTCTTC. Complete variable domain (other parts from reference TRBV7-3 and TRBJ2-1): GAGVSQTPSNKVTEKGKYVELRCDPISGHTALYWYRQSLGQGPEFLIYFQGTGAADDSGLPNDRFFAVRPEGSVSTLKIQRTERGDSAVYLCASSLDRAYNEQFFGPGTRLTVL.

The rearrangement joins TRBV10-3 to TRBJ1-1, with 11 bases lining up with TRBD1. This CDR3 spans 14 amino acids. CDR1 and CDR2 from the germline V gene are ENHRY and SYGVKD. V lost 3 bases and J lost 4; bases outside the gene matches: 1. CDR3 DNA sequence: TGTGCCATCAGTGAAGGGACAGGGGGCACTGAAGCTTTCTTT. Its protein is CAISEGTGGTEAFF.

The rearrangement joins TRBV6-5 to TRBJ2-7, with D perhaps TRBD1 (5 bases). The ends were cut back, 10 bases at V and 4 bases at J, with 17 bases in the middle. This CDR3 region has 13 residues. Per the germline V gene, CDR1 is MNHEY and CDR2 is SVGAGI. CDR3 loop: CATSSPRAYEQYF. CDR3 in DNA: TGTGCCACCTCATCTCCCAGGGCATACGAGCAGTACTTC.

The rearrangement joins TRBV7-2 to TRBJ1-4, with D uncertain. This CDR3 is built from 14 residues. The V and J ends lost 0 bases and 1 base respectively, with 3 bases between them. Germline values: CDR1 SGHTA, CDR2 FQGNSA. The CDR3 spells CASSLAGTNEKLFF. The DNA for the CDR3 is TGTGCCAGCAGCTTAGCGGGAACTAATGAAAAACTGTTTTTT.

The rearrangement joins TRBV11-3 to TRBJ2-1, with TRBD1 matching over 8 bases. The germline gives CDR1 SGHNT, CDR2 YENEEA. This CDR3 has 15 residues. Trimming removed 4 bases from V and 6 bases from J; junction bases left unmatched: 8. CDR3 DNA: TGTGCCAGCAGCTACGACAGGGGTGCTAGCAATGAGCAGTTCTTC. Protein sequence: CASSYDRGASNEQFF.